Reported below is one T cell receptor beta chain. This likely comes from a read error, as the CDR3 has no conserved phenylalanine or tryptophan at its end. As the template, RNA transcripts were used to amplify TCR beta CDR3 regions. After a first-round RT-PCR with HTBI primers, a second-round multiplex PCR was run. One entry per CDR3 protein results from TCRdb running MiXCR on the multiplex PCR reads. The sample contains 200,000 to 300,000 distinct CDR3 sequences, roughly 50% of which appear only once. These data come from a study of Graves' ophthalmopathy and Graves' hyperthyroidism. Trimming removed 5 bases at V and 2 bases at J, with 13 bases between. CDR1 and CDR2 (germline): MDHEN, SYDVKM. CDR3 size: 14 residues.

Sequencing input: peripheral blood. This sequence joins TRBV28 and TRBJ2-7, with D perhaps being TRBD1 or TRBD2 (5 bases each). The source of this sequence is an adult man with Graves' ophthalmopathy. The CDR3: CASSRSGRAYEQYL. CDR3 nucleotides: TGTGCCAGCAGTCGCTCGGGACGGGCCTACGAGCAGTACCTC.